This TCR beta chain was identified in a study of T cells in Graves' hyperthyroidism and ophthalmopathy. Notes on the study in general: Through a model of 13 V-J features, ophthalmopathy was separated from stable hyperthyroidism.

This clonotype was found many times. Its antigen is currently unknown. PBMCs were sourced from more than 7.5 ml fresh peripheral blood. After removal of 1 base from V and 2 bases from J, the junction contained 2 bases not matched to a gene. The CDR3 loop spans 14 amino acids. Germline values: CDR1 LGHDT, CDR2 YNNKEL (reference sequence). RNA transcripts served as the template for amplifying TCR beta CDR3 regions. A first-round RT-PCR of the TCR CDR3 used the HTBI primer set. MiXCR was run by TCRdb on the multiplex PCR reads, yielding one entry per CDR3 protein. The data hold 550,000 to 650,000 distinct CDR3 sequences, with about 15% observed a single time.

This sequence originates from a woman between 35 and 50 years old with Graves' hyperthyroidism. The rearrangement joins TRBV3-1 to TRBJ2-7, with 7 nucleotides matching TRBD2. The material sequenced was blood. CDR3 DNA: TGTGCCAGCAGCCAAGCAGGGACTACCTACGAGCAGTACTTC. This encodes CASSQAGTTYEQYF.